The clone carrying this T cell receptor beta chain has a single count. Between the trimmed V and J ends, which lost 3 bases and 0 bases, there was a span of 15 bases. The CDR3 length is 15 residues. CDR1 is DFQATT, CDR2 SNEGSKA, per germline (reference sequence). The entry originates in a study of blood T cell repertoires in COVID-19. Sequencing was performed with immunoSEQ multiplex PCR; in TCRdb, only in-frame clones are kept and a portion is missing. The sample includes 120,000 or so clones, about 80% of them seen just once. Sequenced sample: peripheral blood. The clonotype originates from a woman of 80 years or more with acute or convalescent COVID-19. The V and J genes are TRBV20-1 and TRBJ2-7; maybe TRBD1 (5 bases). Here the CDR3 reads CSASPGSGYSYEQYF. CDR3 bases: TGCAGTGCTAGTCCTGGGTCAGGGTACTCCTACGAGCAGTACTTC.